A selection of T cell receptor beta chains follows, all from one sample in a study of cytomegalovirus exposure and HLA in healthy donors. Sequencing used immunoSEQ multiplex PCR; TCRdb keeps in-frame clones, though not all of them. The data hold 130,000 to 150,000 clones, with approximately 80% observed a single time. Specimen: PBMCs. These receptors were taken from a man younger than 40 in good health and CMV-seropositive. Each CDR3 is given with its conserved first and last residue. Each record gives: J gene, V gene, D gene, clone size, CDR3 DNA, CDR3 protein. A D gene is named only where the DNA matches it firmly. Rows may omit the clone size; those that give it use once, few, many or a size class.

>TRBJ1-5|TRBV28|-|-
TGTGCCAGCAGTTCCCCCTGGGGGGGTGGGGATCAGCCCCAGCATTTT
CASSSPWGGGDQPQHF
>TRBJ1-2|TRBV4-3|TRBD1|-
TGCGCCAGCAGCCAGGCAAGGGACAGCCTCCCCTATGGCTACACCTTC
CASSQARDSLPYGYTF
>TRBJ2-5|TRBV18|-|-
TGTGCCAGCTCACCATCGCAAGAGACCCAGTACTTC
CASSPSQETQYF
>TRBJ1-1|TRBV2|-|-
TGTGCCAGCAGGGCAGGGGTGGGCACTGAAGCTTTCTTT
CASRAGVGTEAFF
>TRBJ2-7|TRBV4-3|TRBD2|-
TGCGCCAGCAGCCTACTAGCGGGCGCCTCCTACGAGCAGTACTTC
CASSLLAGASYEQYF
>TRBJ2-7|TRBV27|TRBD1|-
TGTGCCAGCAGTTTAAAGGGCAGGGGGTCTCCCTACGAGCAGTACTTC
CASSLKGRGSPYEQYF
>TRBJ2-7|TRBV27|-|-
TGTGCCAGCAGTCTAGCTGCTTACGAGCAGTACTTC
CASSLAAYEQYF
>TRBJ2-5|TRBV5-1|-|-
TGCGCCAGCAGGTCACTGGGCGGACTTCGAGGGGAGACCCAGTACTTC
CASRSLGGLRGETQYF
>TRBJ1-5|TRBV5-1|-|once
TGCGCCAGCAGCTTGGATGCCGGGAGCGATCAGCCCCAGCATTTT
CASSLDAGSDQPQHF
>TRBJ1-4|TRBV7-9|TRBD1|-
TGTGCCAGCAGTTATGACAGGGGTGAAAAACTGTTTTTT
CASSYDRGEKLFF